This TCR beta chain was recorded in a study of T-cell memory formation after mild COVID-19. Findings and limits, study-wide: Contracting CD4+ clones sat mainly in CM and EM; CD8+ in EMRA.

CDR1 is LNHNV and CDR2 is YYDKDF in the germline V gene (reference sequence). The CDR3 has 14 amino acids. V shed 1 base and J 7 bases; nucleotides not matched to a gene: 0. One entry per CDR3 protein results from TCRdb running MiXCR on the 5' RACE reads. Here the sample spans about 290,000 distinct CDR3 sequences, 15% to 20% being singletons. This clonotype was detected a few times. The antigen is undetermined. The genes are TRBV15 and TRBJ2-3, with 12 bases fitting TRBD1. Sequencing input: PBMCs or a T cell subset sorted from them (not recorded which). The receptor comes from a man aged 18 to 30 who had mild COVID-19 (a few samples of this study predate the infection). Cell type and time point are not known. CDR3 in amino acids: CATSRGDRGHTQYF. The CDR3 nucleotides read TGTGCCACCAGCAGAGGGGACAGGGGGCATACGCAGTATTTT.